This is a list of T cell receptor beta chains from one sample in a study of beta chain features in type 1 diabetes. The table came from immunoSEQ multiplex PCR; TCRdb's copy has only in-frame clones and leaves some out. Here the sample spans 160,000 or so clones, 6.5% to 10% being singletons. Sequenced input: central memory CD4+ T cells from blood. Source of these receptors: a woman aged 18 to 35 with type 1 diabetes. CDR3s include the opening cysteine and the closing phenylalanine or tryptophan. The order of the fields is V gene, J gene, clone size, D gene, CDR3 DNA, CDR3 protein. The D gene is left open where the match is weak. For some rows the clone size is stated as once, few or many, or as a class when expanded; others skip it.

V: TRBV7-2; J: TRBJ1-3; size: -; D: -; DNA: TGTGCCAGCAGCTTAGCATTGTTCGGGGGAAACACCATATATTTT; CDR3: CASSLALFGGNTIYF
V: TRBV30; J: TRBJ2-7; size: few; D: -; DNA: TGTGCCTGGAGTTCGCCGATCTCTATCGGGAGATCCTACGAGCAGTACTTC; CDR3: CAWSSPISIGRSYEQYF
V: TRBV30; J: TRBJ2-5; size: few; D: -; DNA: TGTGCCTGGAGCATCCAAGAGACCCAGTACTTC; CDR3: CAWSIQETQYF
V: TRBV7-2; J: TRBJ2-7; size: -; D: TRBD1; DNA: TGTGCCAGCAGCCCCGGACAGGGGATCTACGAGCAGTACTTC; CDR3: CASSPGQGIYEQYF
V: TRBV28; J: TRBJ2-1; size: few; D: TRBD1; DNA: TGTGCCAGCATCTCAGGACAGGGGGCAGTCGATGAGCAGTTCTTC; CDR3: CASISGQGAVDEQFF
V: TRBV7-2; J: TRBJ2-5; size: -; D: TRBD2; DNA: TGTGCCAGCAGCTTTGGTAGCGGGGAAGAGACCCAGTACTTC; CDR3: CASSFGSGEETQYF
V: TRBV6-5; J: TRBJ1-2; size: few; D: TRBD1; DNA: TGTGCCGTCGGACAGGGCCTTAACTATGGCTACACCTTC; CDR3: CAVGQGLNYGYTF
V: TRBV11-3; J: TRBJ2-7; size: -; D: -; DNA: TGTGCCAGCAGCCAAGGCGGCGAGCAGTACTTC; CDR3: CASSQGGEQYF
V: TRBV7-6; J: TRBJ1-5; size: few; D: -; DNA: TGTGCCAGCAGCTCCGCGTTTGGTCAGCCCCAGCATTTT; CDR3: CASSSAFGQPQHF
V: TRBV9; J: TRBJ1-3; size: -; D: -; DNA: TGTGCCAGCAGCGTAGGATCTATCTCTGGAAACACCATATATTTT; CDR3: CASSVGSISGNTIYF
V: TRBV4-2; J: TRBJ2-7; size: few; D: TRBD2; DNA: TGTGCCAGCAGCCCCGGGACGGGAGGGATCTACGAGCAGTACTTC; CDR3: CASSPGTGGIYEQYF
V: TRBV28; J: TRBJ1-3; size: few; D: -; DNA: TGTGCCAGCAGTTTACCTGTCTCTGGAAACACCATATATTTT; CDR3: CASSLPVSGNTIYF
V: TRBV5-4; J: TRBJ1-2; size: -; D: -; DNA: TGTGCCAGCAGCTTGGCGTGGGGGGGCGGCTCACCTTATGGCTACACCTTC; CDR3: CASSLAWGGGSPYGYTF
V: TRBV7-2; J: TRBJ2-1; size: -; D: -; DNA: TGTGCCAGCAGCTTAGCTGGCAGGTCGAGCTCCTACAATGAGCAGTTCTTC; CDR3: CASSLAGRSSSYNEQFF
V: TRBV6-6; J: TRBJ2-4; size: -; D: TRBD2; DNA: TGTGCCAGCGTATATAGCGGGGAAAACATTCAGTACTTC; CDR3: CASVYSGENIQYF
V: TRBV6-1; J: TRBJ2-7; size: -; D: TRBD2; DNA: TGTGCCAGCGGGGAGGGTTACGAGCAGTACTTC; CDR3: CASGEGYEQYF
V: TRBV27; J: TRBJ2-2; size: few; D: -; DNA: TGTGCCAGCAGCCGTCCTCGGGATTTGAACACCGGGGAGCTGTTTTTT; CDR3: CASSRPRDLNTGELFF
V: TRBV11-2; J: TRBJ2-5; size: few; D: TRBD2; DNA: TGTGCCAGCAACCAGGCGGGGGGGGAGACCCAGTACTTC; CDR3: CASNQAGGETQYF
V: TRBV28; J: TRBJ2-1; size: -; D: -; DNA: TGTGCCAGCAGCAGGGACACCAGCCCCTACAATGAGCAGTTCTTC; CDR3: CASSRDTSPYNEQFF
V: TRBV21-1; J: TRBJ1-5; size: -; D: -; DNA: TGTGCCAGCACTATAATCCGACAGGGCCCAAATCAGCCCCAGCATTTT; CDR3: CASTIIRQGPNQPQHF
V: TRBV28; J: TRBJ2-7; size: -; D: TRBD2; DNA: TGTGCCAGCAGGCGTACTAGCGGGGGGGCCTACGAGCAGTACTTC; CDR3: CASRRTSGGAYEQYF
V: TRBV7-9; J: TRBJ1-5; size: -; D: -; DNA: TGTGCCAGCAGCTTAGCCTATCAGCCCCAGCATTTT; CDR3: CASSLAYQPQHF
V: TRBV29-1; J: TRBJ2-5; size: few; D: -; DNA: TGCAGCGTTTTAAACCAAGAGACCCAGTACTTC; CDR3: CSVLNQETQYF
V: TRBV28; J: TRBJ2-7; size: -; D: TRBD2; DNA: TGTGCCAGCAGTTTCAGACTAGCGGAGGTCCCCGAAGAGCAGTACTTC; CDR3: CASSFRLAEVPEEQYF
V: TRBV7-8; J: TRBJ2-7; size: few; D: -; DNA: TGTGCCAGCAGCTTAGCTGGTCCGGGCTCCTACGAGCAGTACTTC; CDR3: CASSLAGPGSYEQYF
V: TRBV7-2; J: TRBJ2-7; size: few; D: TRBD2; DNA: TGTGCCAGCAGCTCGGACCCAGCGGGAGCGTCCTACGAGCAGTACTTC; CDR3: CASSSDPAGASYEQYF
V: TRBV5-4; J: TRBJ2-6; size: -; D: -; DNA: TGTGCCAGCAGCTTGCCAATCTCTGGGGCCAACGTCCTGACTTTC; CDR3: CASSLPISGANVLTF
V: TRBV5-6; J: TRBJ2-3; size: -; D: -; DNA: TGTGCCAGCAGCTTGATAGAGATAACAGATACGCAGTATTTT; CDR3: CASSLIEITDTQYF